This TCR beta chain was found in a study of T cell responses to AZD1222 COVID-19 vaccine. Germline CDR1 reads MNHEY; CDR2 reads SMNVEV (reference sequence). The length of the CDR3 is 14 residues. The ends lost 0 bases at V and 5 bases at J; junction bases unmatched: 2. Study-level results: Spike-specific TCRs gained breadth and depth after people received two AZD1222 doses. Unmutated variant regions are reportedly the target of nearly half of TCRs that are spike-specific. The study sampled repertoires only after the peak T cell response.

Recipients boosted at about 4 weeks or about 12 weeks are pooled. As regards this clone: Its target is not known.

Here immunoSEQ multiplex PCR was the method, and the copy in TCRdb shows in-frame clones only, minus some. In the table there are 50,000 to 65,000 clones, 87% of which are singletons. V is TRBV27 and J is TRBJ2-3; 7 nucleotides agree with TRBD2. The receptor was derived from an adult who received the AZD1222 COVID-19 vaccine. The source material was peripheral blood, sampled 28 days after the second AZD1222 dose. CDR3 region: CASSLSGGRDTQYF. For the CDR3, the DNA is TGTGCCAGCAGTTTATCGGGCGGGAGAGATACGCAGTATTTT.